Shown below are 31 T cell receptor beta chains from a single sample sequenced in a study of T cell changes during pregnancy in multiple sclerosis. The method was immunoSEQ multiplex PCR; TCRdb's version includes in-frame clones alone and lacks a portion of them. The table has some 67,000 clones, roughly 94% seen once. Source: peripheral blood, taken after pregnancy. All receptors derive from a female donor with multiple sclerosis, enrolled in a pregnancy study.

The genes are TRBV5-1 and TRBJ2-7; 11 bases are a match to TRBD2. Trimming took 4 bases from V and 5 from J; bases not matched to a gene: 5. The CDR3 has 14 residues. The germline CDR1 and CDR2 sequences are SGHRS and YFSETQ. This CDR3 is CASSPTSGTNEQYF. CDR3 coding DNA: TGCGCCAGCAGCCCGACTAGCGGGACCAACGAGCAGTACTTC.

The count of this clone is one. CDR3 protein: CASSPGTPNTGELFF. The CDR3 coding sequence is TGCGCCAGCAGCCCCGGGACTCCGAACACCGGGGAGCTGTTTTTT. V gene TRBV5-1 combines with J gene TRBJ2-2; possible D gene TRBD2, 6 bases. CDR3 length: 15 residues. Germline CDR1 and CDR2: SGHRS and YFSETQ. V lost 4 bases to trimming and J lost 0 bases, with 10 bases between them.

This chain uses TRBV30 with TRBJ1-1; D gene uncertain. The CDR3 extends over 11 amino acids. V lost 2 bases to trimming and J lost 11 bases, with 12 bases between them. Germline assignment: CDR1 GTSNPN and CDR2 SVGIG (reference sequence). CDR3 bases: TGTGCCTGGAGTCGTTCGTTTGAGGCTTTCTTT. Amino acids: CAWSRSFEAFF.

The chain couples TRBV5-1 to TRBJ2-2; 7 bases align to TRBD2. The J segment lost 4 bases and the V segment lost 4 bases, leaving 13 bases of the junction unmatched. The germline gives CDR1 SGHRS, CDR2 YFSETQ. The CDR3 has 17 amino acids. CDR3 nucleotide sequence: TGCGCCAGCAGCCGCCGGATAGCGGGCCCGGGCACCGGGGAGCTGTTTTTT. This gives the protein CASSRRIAGPGTGELFF.

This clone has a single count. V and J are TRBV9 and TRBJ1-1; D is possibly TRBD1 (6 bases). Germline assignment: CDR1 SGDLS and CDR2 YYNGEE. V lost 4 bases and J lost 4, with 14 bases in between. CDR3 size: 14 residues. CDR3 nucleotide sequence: TGTGCCAGCAGCCTAAGCCGGGGGGCCACTGAAGCTTTCTTT. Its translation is CASSLSRGATEAFF.

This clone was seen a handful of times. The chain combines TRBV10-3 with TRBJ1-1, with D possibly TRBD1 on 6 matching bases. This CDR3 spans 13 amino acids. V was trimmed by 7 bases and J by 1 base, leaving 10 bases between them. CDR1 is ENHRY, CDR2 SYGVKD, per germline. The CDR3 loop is CAITGQKNTEAFF. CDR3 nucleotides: TGTGCCATCACGGGACAAAAGAACACTGAAGCTTTCTTT.

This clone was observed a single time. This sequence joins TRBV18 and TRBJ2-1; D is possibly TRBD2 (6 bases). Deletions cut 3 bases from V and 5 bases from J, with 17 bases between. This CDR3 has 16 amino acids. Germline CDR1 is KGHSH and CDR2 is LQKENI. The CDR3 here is CASSPMTSTMNNEQFF. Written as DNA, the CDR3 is TGTGCCAGCTCACCGATGACTAGTACGATGAACAATGAGCAGTTCTTC. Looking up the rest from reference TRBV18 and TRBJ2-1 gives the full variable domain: NAGVMQNPRHLVRRRGQEARLRCSPMKGHSHVYWYRQLPEEGLKFMVYLQKENIIDESGMPKERFSAEFPKEGPSILRIQQVVRGDSAAYFCASSPMTSTMNNEQFFGPGTRLTVL.

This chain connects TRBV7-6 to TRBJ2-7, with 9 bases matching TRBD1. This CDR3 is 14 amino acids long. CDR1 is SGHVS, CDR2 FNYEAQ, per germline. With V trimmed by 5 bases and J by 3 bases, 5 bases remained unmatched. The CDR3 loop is CASSPGGQGYEQYF. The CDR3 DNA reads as TGTGCCAGCAGCCCAGGGGGACAGGGCTACGAGCAGTACTTC.

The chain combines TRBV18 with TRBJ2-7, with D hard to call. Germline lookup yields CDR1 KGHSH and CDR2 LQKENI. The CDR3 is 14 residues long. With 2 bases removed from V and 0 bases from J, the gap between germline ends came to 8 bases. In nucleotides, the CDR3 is TGTGCCAGCTCACCAGGCAGGTCCTCCTACGAGCAGTACTTC. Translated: CASSPGRSSYEQYF.

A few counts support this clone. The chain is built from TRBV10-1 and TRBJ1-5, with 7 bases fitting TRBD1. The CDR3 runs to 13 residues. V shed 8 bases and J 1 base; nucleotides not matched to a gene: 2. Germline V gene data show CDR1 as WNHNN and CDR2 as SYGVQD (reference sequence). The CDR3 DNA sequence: TGCGCCAGCGCGGGACAGAGCAATCAGCCCCAGCATTTT. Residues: CASAGQSNQPQHF.

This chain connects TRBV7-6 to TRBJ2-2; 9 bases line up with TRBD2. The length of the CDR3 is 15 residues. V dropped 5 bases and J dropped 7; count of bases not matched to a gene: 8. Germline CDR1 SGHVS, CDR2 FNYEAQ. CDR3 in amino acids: CASSPNAGGGGELFF. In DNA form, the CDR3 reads TGTGCCAGCAGCCCCAATGCGGGAGGGGGCGGGGAGCTGTTTTTT. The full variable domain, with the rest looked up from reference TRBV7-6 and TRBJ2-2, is GAGVSQSPRYKVTKRGQDVALRCDPISGHVSLYWYRQALGQGPEFLTYFNYEAQQDKSGLPNDRFSAERPEGSISTLTIQRTEQRDSAMYRCASSPNAGGGGELFFGEGSRLTVL.

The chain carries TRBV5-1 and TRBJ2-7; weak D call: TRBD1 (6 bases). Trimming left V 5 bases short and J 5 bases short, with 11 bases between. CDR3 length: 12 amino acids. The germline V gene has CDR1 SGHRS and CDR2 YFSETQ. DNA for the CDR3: TGCGCCAGCAGATCCACAGGGCACGAGCAGTACTTC. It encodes CASRSTGHEQYF.

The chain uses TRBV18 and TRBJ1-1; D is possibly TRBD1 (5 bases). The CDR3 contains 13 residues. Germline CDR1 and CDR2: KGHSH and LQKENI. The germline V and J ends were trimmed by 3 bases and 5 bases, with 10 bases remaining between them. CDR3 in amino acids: CASSPRGGTEAFF. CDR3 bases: TGTGCCAGCTCACCCCGCGGGGGTACTGAAGCTTTCTTT. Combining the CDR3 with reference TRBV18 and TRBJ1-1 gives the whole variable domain NAGVMQNPRHLVRRRGQEARLRCSPMKGHSHVYWYRQLPEEGLKFMVYLQKENIIDESGMPKERFSAEFPKEGPSILRIQQVVRGDSAAYFCASSPRGGTEAFFGQGTRLTVV.

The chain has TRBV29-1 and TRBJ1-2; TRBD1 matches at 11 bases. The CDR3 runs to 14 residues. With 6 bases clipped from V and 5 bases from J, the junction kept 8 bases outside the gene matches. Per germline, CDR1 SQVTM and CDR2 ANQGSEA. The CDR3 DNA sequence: TGCAGCGTCCCCGGACAGGGGGCGCCGTATGGCTACACCTTC. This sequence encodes CSVPGQGAPYGYTF.

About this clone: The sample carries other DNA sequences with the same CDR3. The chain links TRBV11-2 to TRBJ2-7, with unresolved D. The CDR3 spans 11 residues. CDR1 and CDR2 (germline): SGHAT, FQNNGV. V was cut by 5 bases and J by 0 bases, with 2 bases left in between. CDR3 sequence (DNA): TGTGCCAGCAGCCGCTCCTACGAGCAGTACTTC. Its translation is CASSRSYEQYF.

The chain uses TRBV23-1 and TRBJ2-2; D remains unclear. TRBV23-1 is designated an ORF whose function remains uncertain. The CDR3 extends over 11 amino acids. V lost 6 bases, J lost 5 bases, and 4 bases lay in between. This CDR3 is CASSRTGELFF. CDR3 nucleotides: TGCGCCAGCAGCCGGACCGGGGAGCTGTTTTTT.

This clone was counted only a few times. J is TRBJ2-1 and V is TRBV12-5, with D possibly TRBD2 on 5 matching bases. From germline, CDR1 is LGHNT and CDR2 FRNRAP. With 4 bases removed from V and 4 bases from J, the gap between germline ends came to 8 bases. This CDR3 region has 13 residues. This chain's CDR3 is CASGSGIYNEQFF. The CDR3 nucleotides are TGTGCTAGTGGTTCCGGGATTTACAATGAGCAGTTCTTC.

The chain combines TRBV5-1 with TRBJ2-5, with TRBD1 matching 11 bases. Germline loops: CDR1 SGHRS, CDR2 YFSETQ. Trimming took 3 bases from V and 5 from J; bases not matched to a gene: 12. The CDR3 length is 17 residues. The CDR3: CASSSGQGELLGETQYF. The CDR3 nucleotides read TGCGCCAGCAGCTCGGGACAGGGGGAGCTTCTAGGGGAGACCCAGTACTTC.

The CDR3 here is CASSVEAGVETQYF. CDR3 in DNA: TGTGCCAGCAGCGTAGAAGCGGGAGTAGAGACCCAGTACTTC. V is TRBV9 and J is TRBJ2-5, with 8 positions matching TRBD2. The trim removed 0 bases at V and 4 bases at J, leaving 2 bases unmatched. The CDR3 contains 14 residues. Germline-derived CDR1 and CDR2 are SGDLS and YYNGEE.

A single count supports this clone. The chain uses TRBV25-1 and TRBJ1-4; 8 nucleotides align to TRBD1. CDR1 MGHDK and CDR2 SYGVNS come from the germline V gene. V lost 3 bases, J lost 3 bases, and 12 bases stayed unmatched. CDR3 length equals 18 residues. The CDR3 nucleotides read TGTGCCAGCAGTGACCAGGGGGCAGGGGGTAGGGCTAATGAAAAACTGTTTTTT. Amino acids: CASSDQGAGGRANEKLFF. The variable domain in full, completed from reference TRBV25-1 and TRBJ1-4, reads EADIYQTPRYLVIGTGKKITLECSQTMGHDKMYWYQQDPGMELHLIHYSYGVNSTEKGDLSSESTVSRIRTEHFPLTLESARPSHTSQYLCASSDQGAGGRANEKLFFGSGTQLSVL.

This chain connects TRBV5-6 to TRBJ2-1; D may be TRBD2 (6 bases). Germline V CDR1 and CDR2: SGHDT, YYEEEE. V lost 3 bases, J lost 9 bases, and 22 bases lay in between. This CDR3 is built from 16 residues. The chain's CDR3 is CASSWELAPDVGEQFF. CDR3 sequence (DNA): TGTGCCAGCAGCTGGGAACTAGCTCCAGACGTCGGTGAGCAGTTCTTC.

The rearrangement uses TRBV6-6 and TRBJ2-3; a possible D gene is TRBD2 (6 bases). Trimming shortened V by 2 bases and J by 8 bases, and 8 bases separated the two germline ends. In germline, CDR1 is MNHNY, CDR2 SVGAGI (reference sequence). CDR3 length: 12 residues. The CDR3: CASSYLASTQYF. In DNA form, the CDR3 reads TGTGCCAGCAGTTACCTAGCGTCTACGCAGTATTTT.

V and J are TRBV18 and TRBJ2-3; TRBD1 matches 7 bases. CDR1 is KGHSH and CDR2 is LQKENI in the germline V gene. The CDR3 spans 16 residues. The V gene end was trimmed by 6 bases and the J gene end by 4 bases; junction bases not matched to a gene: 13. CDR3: CASSPRQGRSADTQYF. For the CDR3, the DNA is TGTGCCAGCTCGCCAAGACAGGGAAGGTCAGCAGATACGCAGTATTTT.

Here the CDR3 reads CASSFPGVATYEQYF. For the CDR3, the DNA is TGTGCCAGCAGCTTCCCCGGCGTAGCTACCTACGAGCAGTACTTC. The chain links TRBV5-6 to TRBJ2-7; no reliable D call. V was trimmed by 2 bases and J by 2 bases, leaving 14 bases between them. The CDR3 loop spans 15 amino acids. Germline lookup yields CDR1 SGHDT and CDR2 YYEEEE.

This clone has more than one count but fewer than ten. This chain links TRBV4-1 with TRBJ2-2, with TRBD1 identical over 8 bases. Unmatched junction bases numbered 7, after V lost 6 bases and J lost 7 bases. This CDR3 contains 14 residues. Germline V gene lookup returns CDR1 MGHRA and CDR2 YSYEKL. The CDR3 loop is CASRLDRVVGELFF. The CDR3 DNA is TGCGCCAGCAGGTTGGACAGGGTAGTCGGGGAGCTGTTTTTT.

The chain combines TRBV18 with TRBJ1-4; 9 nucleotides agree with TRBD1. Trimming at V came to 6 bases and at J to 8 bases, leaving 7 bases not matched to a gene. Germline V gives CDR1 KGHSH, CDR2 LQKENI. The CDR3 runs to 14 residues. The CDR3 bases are TGTGCCAGCTCCCTAGCCGGGACAGGGGAAAAACTGTTTTTT. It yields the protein CASSLAGTGEKLFF. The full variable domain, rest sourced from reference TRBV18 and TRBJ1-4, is NAGVMQNPRHLVRRRGQEARLRCSPMKGHSHVYWYRQLPEEGLKFMVYLQKENIIDESGMPKERFSAEFPKEGPSILRIQQVVRGDSAAYFCASSLAGTGEKLFFGSGTQLSVL.

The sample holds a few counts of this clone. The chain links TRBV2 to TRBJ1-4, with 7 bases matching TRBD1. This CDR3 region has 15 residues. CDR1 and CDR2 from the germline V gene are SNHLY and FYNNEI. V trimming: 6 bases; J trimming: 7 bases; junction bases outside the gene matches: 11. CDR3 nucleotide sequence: TGTGCCAGCAGCTCTTCGACAGGGTTTCTTGAAAAACTGTTTTTT. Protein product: CASSSSTGFLEKLFF.

CDR3: CASSFERRAFF. Written as DNA, the CDR3 is TGTGCCAGCAGTTTCGAGCGGCGGGCTTTCTTT. The gene calls are TRBV28 and TRBJ1-1; no clear D gene. Germline loops: CDR1 MDHEN, CDR2 SYDVKM. Trimming shortened V by 3 bases and J by 11 bases, and 10 bases separated the two germline ends. The CDR3 has 11 amino acids.

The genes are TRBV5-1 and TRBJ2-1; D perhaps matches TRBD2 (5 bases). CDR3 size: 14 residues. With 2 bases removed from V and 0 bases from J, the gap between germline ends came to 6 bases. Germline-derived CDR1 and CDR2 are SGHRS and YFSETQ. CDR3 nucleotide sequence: TGCGCCAGCAGCTTCACTAGCTCCTACAATGAGCAGTTCTTC. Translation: CASSFTSSYNEQFF.

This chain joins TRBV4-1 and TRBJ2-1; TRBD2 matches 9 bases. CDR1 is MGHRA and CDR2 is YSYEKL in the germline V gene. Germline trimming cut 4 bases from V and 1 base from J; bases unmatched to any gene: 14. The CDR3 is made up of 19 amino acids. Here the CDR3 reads CASSPKRGTSLGSYNEQFF. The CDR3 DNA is TGCGCCAGCAGCCCAAAAAGGGGGACTAGCCTCGGATCCTACAATGAGCAGTTCTTC.

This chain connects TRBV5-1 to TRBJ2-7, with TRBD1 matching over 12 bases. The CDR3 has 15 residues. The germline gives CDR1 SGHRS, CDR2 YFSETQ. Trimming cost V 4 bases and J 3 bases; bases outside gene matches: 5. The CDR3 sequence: CASSGGTGGGYEQYF. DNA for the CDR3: TGCGCCAGCAGCGGAGGGACAGGGGGCGGCTACGAGCAGTACTTC.